This T cell receptor (beta chain) was sequenced in a study of blood T cells in healthy people across ages. Using a J-beta primer mix together with a sample-barcoded 5' primer, a second PCR was run for about 6 to 12 cycles. TCRdb passed the 5' RACE reads through MiXCR, listing each CDR3 protein once. The sample carries about 1.6 million distinct CDR3 sequences, about 31% recorded once. The TCR sequence derives from a young woman in good health. Source material: blood.

The chain's CDR3 is CASSHLAGETYEQYF. The DNA for the CDR3 is TGCGCCAGCAGCCACCTAGCGGGGGAAACCTACGAGCAGTACTTC. The gene calls are TRBV4-1 and TRBJ2-7; 10 positions agree with TRBD2. The CDR3 runs 15 residues. V trimming: 3 bases; J trimming: 2 bases; junction bases outside the gene matches: 4. Germline-derived CDR1 and CDR2 are MGHRA and YSYEKL.